Below are 21 T cell receptor beta chains sequenced from a single sample in a study of T cells after yellow fever vaccination. TCRdb called the 5' RACE reads again in MiXCR, with one record for every CDR3 protein. The sample carries 620,000 or so distinct CDR3 sequences, about a sixth recorded once. Specimen: PBMCs, collected 5 days after the first yellow fever vaccination. The receptors here all came from a man between 18 and 29 years old who received the YFV17D yellow fever vaccine.

This clonotype was recorded a few times. The chain is built from TRBV29-1 and TRBJ1-1, with 7 bases aligning to TRBD1. V dropped 6 bases and J dropped 0; count of bases not matched to a gene: 4. Germline CDR1 SQVTM, CDR2 ANQGSEA. The CDR3 length is 13 residues. The CDR3 reads CSVPGQLNTEAFF. The CDR3 DNA follows: TGCAGCGTACCGGGACAGTTGAACACTGAAGCTTTCTTT.

Only a few counts were recorded for this clonotype. The V and J genes are TRBV6-1 and TRBJ2-3; TRBD2 matches 15 bases. The ends lost 7 bases at V and 1 base at J; junction bases unmatched: 6. CDR1 is MNHNS, CDR2 SASEGT, per germline. The CDR3 runs to 17 residues. CDR3 protein: CASIGTSGGKGTDTQYF. The CDR3 DNA is TGTGCCAGCATCGGGACTAGCGGGGGGAAGGGCACAGATACGCAGTATTTT.

This clonotype was found a few times. The chain links TRBV5-8 to TRBJ1-5, with 9 bases fitting TRBD1. Germline loops: CDR1 SGHTS, CDR2 YDEGEE. The V segment lost 4 bases and the J segment 2 bases; nucleotides outside the gene matches: 4. The CDR3 loop spans 15 amino acids. The CDR3 bases are TGTGCCAGCAGCCTCGACAGGGGGGGCAATCAGCCCCAGCATTTT. Protein: CASSLDRGGNQPQHF.

In this sample, this clonotype turned up a few times. The rearrangement links TRBV7-8 to TRBJ2-3; 7 bases line up with TRBD1. This CDR3 contains 13 residues. The junction had 8 bases not matched to a gene; V was cut back by 7 bases and J by 7 bases. Germline values: CDR1 SGHVS, CDR2 FQNEAQ. The CDR3 loop reads CASTSYRGNTQYF. CDR3 bases: TGTGCCAGCACCTCGTACAGGGGAAATACGCAGTATTTT.

This sequence joins TRBV6-2 or TRBV6-3 and TRBJ2-2, with TRBD2 identical over 7 bases. Germline loops: CDR1 MNHEY, CDR2 SVGEGT. CDR3 length equals 16 residues. The V and J ends lost 8 bases and 4 bases, in that order; junction bases with no gene match: 13. CDR3 in DNA: TGTGCCAGCGCCACCGGGGGGTTTTTTACCACCGGGGAGCTGTTTTTT. Translated, it gives CASATGGFFTTGELFF.

This clonotype was seen many times. The V call is TRBV29-1, the J call TRBJ2-5; possible D gene TRBD2, 6 bases. The CDR3 is made up of 14 amino acids. V was trimmed by 3 bases and J by 5 bases, leaving 16 bases between them. The V gene's germline CDR1 is SQVTM and CDR2 ANQGSEA. The DNA of the CDR3 is TGCAGCGTTGAGCCGCGGGGCGTTCCGGAGACCCAGTACTTC. This translates into CSVEPRGVPETQYF.

The rearrangement joins TRBV15 to TRBJ1-2, with TRBD1 matching 7 bases. Trimming took 0 bases from V and 2 from J; bases not matched to a gene: 9. The CDR3 runs 17 residues. Looked up from germline, CDR1 is LNHNV and CDR2 is YYDKDF (reference sequence). The CDR3, as DNA: TGTGCCACCAGCAGAGACCACATGTGGACAGGAAACTATGGCTACACCTTC. Amino acid sequence: CATSRDHMWTGNYGYTF.

This clonotype was seen a few times. J is TRBJ2-7 and V is TRBV3-1; 10 bases fit TRBD2. The CDR3 extends over 15 amino acids. V was pared by 4 bases and J by 0 bases, with 3 bases of the junction left unmatched. Per the germline V gene, CDR1 is LGHDT and CDR2 is YNNKEL (reference sequence). This CDR3 is CASSLGLADSYEQYF. CDR3 bases: TGTGCCAGCAGCCTCGGACTAGCGGACTCCTACGAGCAGTACTTC.

This clonotype was counted between two and nine times. The V and J genes are TRBV5-1 and TRBJ2-5, with 7 bases fitting TRBD2. Looked up from germline, CDR1 is SGHRS and CDR2 is YFSETQ. Trimming cost V 6 bases and J 5 bases; bases outside gene matches: 7. This CDR3 contains 13 residues. Here the CDR3 DNA reads TGCGCCAGCAACCCGGGACTATCGGAGACCCAGTACTTC. As protein: CASNPGLSETQYF.

This clonotype has just a few counts. V and J are TRBV6-5 and TRBJ1-2, with D tentatively TRBD1 (5 bases). This CDR3 spans 14 amino acids. The germline gives CDR1 MNHEY, CDR2 SVGAGI. Trimming took off 3 bases at V and 5 bases at J, with 13 bases between the two ends. CDR3 DNA sequence: TGTGCCAGCAGTTATCCCGGCAGGGATTATGGCTACACCTTC. This gives the protein CASSYPGRDYGYTF.

This chain joins TRBV5-1 and TRBJ2-1, with 8 bases identical to TRBD2. CDR1 SGHRS and CDR2 YFSETQ come from the germline V gene. Unmatched junction bases numbered 10, after V lost 5 bases and J lost 3 bases. The CDR3 contains 16 residues. The CDR3 DNA reads TGCGCCAGCAGTTTTGGACTAGCCGGAATCTACAATGAGCAGTTCTTC. Amino acid sequence: CASSFGLAGIYNEQFF.

This clonotype occurred a few times. The CDR3 loop is CASRRAQGATYEQYV. DNA of the CDR3: TGTGCCAGCAGGAGGGCACAGGGGGCAACCTACGAGCAGTACGTC. The chain uses TRBV28 and TRBJ2-7, with 9 nucleotides matching TRBD1. V gave up 6 bases and J gave up 2 bases; unmatched junction bases: 8. The CDR3 loop spans 15 amino acids. Germline assignment: CDR1 MDHEN and CDR2 SYDVKM.

V usage is TRBV5-4 and J usage is TRBJ1-3, with 7 nucleotides matching TRBD1. CDR3 length: 17 amino acids. The V segment lost 5 bases and the J segment 4 bases; nucleotides outside the gene matches: 15. Germline V gene sequence: CDR1 SGHNT, CDR2 YYREEE (reference sequence). In nucleotides, the CDR3 is TGTGCCAGCAGGCGGACAGGCTCGGGGCCGTCCGGAAACACCATATATTTT. Its translation: CASRRTGSGPSGNTIYF. Filled out from reference TRBV5-4 and TRBJ1-3, the complete variable domain reads ETGVTQSPTHLIKTRGQQVTLRCSSQSGHNTVSWYQQALGQGPQFIFQYYREEENGRGNFPPRFSGLQFPNYSSELNVNALELDDSALYLCASRRTGSGPSGNTIYFGEGSWLTVV.

The sample holds a few counts of this clonotype. The CDR3 region is CASSQTGSGETQYF. The CDR3 DNA reads as TGCGCCAGCAGCCAGACGGGGTCGGGGGAGACCCAGTACTTC. The chain employs TRBV4-1 and TRBJ2-5, with TRBD2 as a possible D gene (5 bases). The CDR3 has 14 residues. Germline values: CDR1 MGHRA, CDR2 YSYEKL. Trimming pared 3 bases from V and 5 bases from J, leaving 13 bases between.

This clonotype was detected a few times. V usage is TRBV12-5 and J usage is TRBJ1-5; D ambiguous. Germline V gene lookup returns CDR1 LGHNT and CDR2 FRNRAP. V was trimmed by 1 base and J by 0 bases, leaving 7 bases between them. There are 15 residues in the CDR3. The CDR3 DNA reads as TGTGCTAGTGGTTTGGGATCCCATAGCAATCAGCCCCAGCATTTT. It codes for CASGLGSHSNQPQHF.

The chain employs TRBV27 and TRBJ2-5; D is ambiguous. The CDR3 contains 13 residues. The V and J ends lost 5 bases and 1 base respectively, with 8 bases between them. Per germline, CDR1 MNHEY and CDR2 SMNVEV (reference sequence). CDR3 bases: TGTGCCAGCAGTCACAAGGTCCAAGAGACCCAGTACTTC. Protein: CASSHKVQETQYF.

This sequence joins TRBV6-5 and TRBJ1-2, with D tentatively TRBD1 (6 bases). The V end lost 2 bases, the J end lost 4 bases, and 14 bases lay between the germline ends. The CDR3 extends over 15 amino acids. Per the germline V gene, CDR1 is MNHEY and CDR2 is SVGAGI. CDR3 coding DNA: TGTGCCAGCAGTTACGTCGGGGGGCACGGCTATGGCTACACCTTC. Translating it yields CASSYVGGHGYGYTF.

The table lists this clonotype with a count of one. The V and J genes are TRBV5-1 and TRBJ1-1, with 10 bases identical to TRBD1. Trimming at V came to 0 bases and at J to 10 bases, leaving 3 bases not matched to a gene. The CDR3 runs to 13 residues. Germline CDR1 and CDR2: SGHRS and YFSETQ. The CDR3 DNA follows: TGCGCCAGCAGCTTGGCCAGGACAGGGGGAGCTTTCTTT. Amino acids: CASSLARTGGAFF. Based on the CDR3 plus reference TRBV5-1 and TRBJ1-1, the full variable domain is KAGVTQTPRYLIKTRGQQVTLSCSPISGHRSVSWYQQTPGQGLQFLFEYFSETQRNKGNFPGRFSGRQFSNSRSEMNVSTLELGDSALYLCASSLARTGGAFFGQGTRLTVV.

This clonotype was seen a few times. The rearrangement joins TRBV5-1 to TRBJ1-2; 10 nucleotides align to TRBD1. Per the germline V gene, CDR1 is SGHRS and CDR2 is YFSETQ. Unmatched junction bases numbered 7, after V lost 4 bases and J lost 4 bases. The CDR3 consists of 15 residues. The DNA for the CDR3 is TGCGCCAGCAGCCTAAAGACAGGGGGCCCCTATGGCTACACCTTC. It is translated as CASSLKTGGPYGYTF.

This clonotype was recorded a few times. V and J are TRBV4-2 and TRBJ1-2; 7 positions agree with TRBD1. V lost 4 bases, J lost 8 bases, and 13 bases stayed unmatched. This CDR3 is 15 amino acids long. Germline assignment: CDR1 LGHNA and CDR2 YNFKEQ. CDR3 amino acids: CASSPGRAGQVGYTF. The CDR3 nucleotides are TGTGCCAGCAGCCCCGGAAGGGCAGGACAGGTCGGCTACACCTTC.

This clonotype came up many times. The chain carries TRBV15 and TRBJ2-3, with 7 positions matching TRBD1. Per germline, CDR1 LNHNV and CDR2 YYDKDF (reference sequence). The CDR3 contains 15 residues. J lost 4 bases, V lost 1 base, and 5 bases had no gene match. The chain's CDR3 is CATSRARGLADTQYF. The CDR3 nucleotides are TGTGCCACCAGCAGAGCGAGGGGGCTCGCAGATACGCAGTATTTT.